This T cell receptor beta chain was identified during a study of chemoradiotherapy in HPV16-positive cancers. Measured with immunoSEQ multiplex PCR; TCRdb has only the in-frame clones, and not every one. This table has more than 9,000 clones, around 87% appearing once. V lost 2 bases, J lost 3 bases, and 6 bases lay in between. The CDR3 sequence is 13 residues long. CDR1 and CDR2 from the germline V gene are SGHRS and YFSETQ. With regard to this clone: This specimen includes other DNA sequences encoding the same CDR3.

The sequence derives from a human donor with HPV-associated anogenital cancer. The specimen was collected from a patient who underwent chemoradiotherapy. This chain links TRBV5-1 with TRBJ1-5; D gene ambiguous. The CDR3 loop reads CASSLGINQPQHF. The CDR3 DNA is TGCGCCAGCAGCTTAGGAATCAATCAGCCCCAGCATTTT.